This record concerns one T cell receptor beta chain sequence. The target of this receptor is not known. Within one base of it there is no much larger clone, and no base qualities were kept. This entry comes from a study of T cells in Graves' hyperthyroidism and ophthalmopathy (dated by TCRdb to about 2019). Describing the broader study: Peripheral blood was sampled at the time of initial diagnosis, prior to any treatment. A discovery cohort of about a hundred patients, 43 with Graves' ophthalmopathy and 57 with stable Graves' hyperthyroidism, was used to find distinguishing TCR V-J signatures. An independent validation cohort of fewer than 20 hyperthyroidism patients and 17 patients who later progressed to ophthalmopathy tested prospective prediction of ophthalmopathy. For training and testing, the approximately 97 patients in the discovery cohort were randomly divided in a 7:3 ratio. In six Graves' hyperthyroidism patients, the study also compared T-cell repertoires from thyroid tissue with T-cell repertoires from blood. Once sampling was done, hyperthyroidism patients were given methimazole at a starting dose of 30 mg daily, whereas ophthalmopathy patients were given high-dose intravenous methylprednisolone. According to the paper, TCR Vbeta CDR3 sequencing was carried out on around 140 peripheral blood samples, which came from 40 to 45 ophthalmopathy, about 75 hyperthyroidism and about 17 progressor patients. Overall study results and their limits: A model built on a 13 V-J signature distinguished ophthalmopathy from stable hyperthyroidism, reaching 85% to 90% sensitivity and 81.08% specificity in cross-validation and 80%/75% in testing. Most expanded thyroid clonotypes (frequency above 0.001) were also detected in blood, a finding suggesting that blood repertoires may reflect thyroid immune responses. In validation, the model predicted progression to ophthalmopathy with over 60% sensitivity and less than 75% specificity, a median of roughly seven months before onset. No statistical method was used to fix the sample size in advance, and group allocation was not hidden from the investigators.

V is shortened by 2 bases, J by 1 base, and the region joining them spans 11 bases. CDR1 and CDR2, looked up from the germline V gene (reference sequence), are MNHNY and SVGAGI. Its CDR3 holds 15 amino acids, cysteine through phenylalanine. CDR3 DNA is the only sequence kept; it has 45 bases, read in frame from the first base. A patient counted as having stable Graves' hyperthyroidism if no progression to ophthalmopathy occurred over 18 months of follow-up. Hyperthyroidism patients were newly diagnosed, with disease duration under 2 months, and aged 18 to 65 years. Exclusion was applied to patients with uncontrolled infections, other autoimmune diseases, pregnancy or lactation. Diagnoses relied on clinical symptoms, serum thyroxine and TRAb, thyroid ultrasound and orbital computed tomography. PBMCs were separated from 7.5 to 10 ml of fresh peripheral blood using Ficoll-Paque density gradient centrifugation. Trizol reagent was used to extract total RNA, and RNA quality was then checked on an Agilent 2100 Bioanalyzer.

The TCR beta CDR3 regions were amplified from the RNA transcripts. The first round of RT-PCR for the TCR CDR3 was performed with the HTBI primer set and the Qiagen OneStep RT-PCR kit. Libraries were constructed in a second round of multiplex PCR, after which size selection and purification were carried out. Libraries were sequenced paired-end with 100 bp reads on an Illumina HiSeq2000. The authors' pipeline ran thus. SOAPnuke was used to process the raw data, with reads discarded if the reads contained adapters or uncalled bases, had a mean Phred below 15, or lacked an exact constant-primer or identifier match. High-quality paired reads were merged using COPE v1.2.5, and each unique nucleotide sequence was defined as a clonotype. Clonotypes were aligned to IMGT TRBV, TRBD and TRBJ reference segments using MiTCR v1.1. Only V-J combinations with frequency above 0.0001, covering 99.2% of repertoires, were analysed. A TCS score was defined as the ratio between F50 (clonal expansion) and ExV (chaos), using BLOSUM62-based TCRdist between CDR3 peptides within each V-J. Welch's t-statistics and random forest reduced roughly 500 V-J features to 13, which were used in a naive Bayes classifier (R e1071). TCRdb itself trimmed the public reads at Q25 with fastp, ran MiXCR and retained productive beta chains. Each entry merges the rows of one CDR3 protein and shows their most common DNA and genes. These V and J calls derive from TCRdb rather than the authors' analysis. The table for this sample lists fewer than 600,000 distinct CDR3 sequences; 14% of them were counted only once. Approximately 14% of the sample is taken by the ten largest.

Specimen: blood. The receptor comes from a middle-aged woman with Graves' hyperthyroidism. The chain is assembled from TRBV6-6 and TRBJ2-5; the D gene is perhaps TRBD1, from 5 matching bases. CDR3 loop: CASSYGAAIQETQYF. The DNA reads as follows: TGTGCCAGCAGTTACGGGGCAGCCATCCAAGAGACCCAGTACTTC.